One and the same sample provided the 21 T cell receptor beta chains below, sequenced in a study of pediatric ulcerative colitis. The protocol was immunoSEQ multiplex PCR, while the TCRdb copy is restricted to in-frame clones and leaves out a portion. The sample lists 37,000 or so clones, 75% to 90% occurring once. Sequenced material: blood. The receptors were sampled from a girl between 5 and 17 years old with moderate ulcerative colitis.

The chain recombines TRBV7-8 with TRBJ1-5; D uncertain. Germline CDR1 and CDR2: SGHVS and FQNEAQ. V dropped 2 bases and J dropped 5 bases, with 7 bases sitting between them. CDR3 length: 13 amino acids. The CDR3 nucleotides read TGTGCCAGCAGCTTAAAGGGTGATCAGCCCCAGCATTTT. Its translation: CASSLKGDQPQHF.

The chain joins TRBV27 to TRBJ2-7; 10 bases are shared with TRBD2. With V trimmed by 3 bases and J by 3 bases, 2 bases remained unmatched. Germline CDR1 is MNHEY and CDR2 is SMNVEV (reference sequence). CDR3 length equals 14 residues. The DNA for the CDR3 is TGTGCCAGCAGTTTCCAGCGGGAGGGCTACGAGCAGTACTTC. Its translation is CASSFQREGYEQYF.

V usage is TRBV14 and J usage is TRBJ1-4; no clear D. This CDR3 spans 16 amino acids. V was trimmed by 5 bases and J by 2 bases, leaving 15 bases between them. Looked up from germline, CDR1 is SGHDN and CDR2 is FVKESK. The CDR3 region has the DNA TGTGCCAGCAGCTACAAGGCGGGGTGGACTAATGAAAAACTGTTTTTT. Translation gives CASSYKAGWTNEKLFF.

The chain combines TRBV19 with TRBJ2-1; possibly TRBD2 for D (6 bases). Germline V CDR1 and CDR2: LNHDA, SQIVND (reference sequence). Trimming stripped 3 bases from V and 0 bases from J, with 9 bases between. CDR3 length: 15 residues. DNA of the CDR3: TGTGCCAGTAGTATCCGGGGGAGCTCCTACAATGAGCAGTTCTTC. Its translation is CASSIRGSSYNEQFF.

The DNA for the CDR3 is TGTGCCACCTGGGTCGGCCTAGCGGGGACCGGGGAGCTGTTTTTT. Its protein product is CATWVGLAGTGELFF. V is TRBV6-5 and J is TRBJ2-2; the match to TRBD2 covers 9 bases. Germline CDR1 MNHEY, CDR2 SVGAGI. CDR3 length: 15 amino acids. V shed 10 bases and J 5 bases; nucleotides not matched to a gene: 11.

The genes are TRBV5-6 and TRBJ1-1; perhaps TRBD1 as D (5 bases). Germline loops: CDR1 SGHDT, CDR2 YYEEEE. V shed 4 bases and J shed 4 bases, with 14 bases lying between them. This CDR3 is 14 amino acids long. The CDR3 bases are TGTGCCAGCAGCACCAGGGTGTCAAGCACTGAAGCTTTCTTT. Protein: CASSTRVSSTEAFF.

The count of this clone is one. V gene TRBV9 combines with J gene TRBJ2-7; D unclear. Trimming cost V 0 bases and J 6 bases, with 10 bases left between them. Germline lookup yields CDR1 SGDLS and CDR2 YYNGEE. The CDR3 consists of 13 residues. Written as DNA, the CDR3 is TGTGCCAGCAGCGTAGGAGTCATCGGCGAGCAGTACTTC. It specifies CASSVGVIGEQYF.

V usage is TRBV7-2 and J usage is TRBJ1-2; the match to TRBD1 covers 10 bases. Per germline, CDR1 SGHTA and CDR2 FQGNSA. This CDR3 region has 18 residues. V lost 4 bases to trimming and J lost 7 bases; unmatched junction nucleotides: 18. CDR3 in amino acids: CASSSGTGAESFFFGYTF. In DNA, the CDR3 is TGTGCCAGCAGCTCAGGGACAGGGGCGGAAAGCTTCTTCTTTGGCTACACCTTC.

The chain carries TRBV5-8 and TRBJ1-3; D is unresolved. This CDR3 spans 15 amino acids. Deletions cut 1 base from V and 3 bases from J, with 11 bases between. Germline values: CDR1 SGHTS, CDR2 YDEGEE. CDR3 DNA: TGTGCCAGCAGCTTGACGGCGGGGTATGGAAACACCATATATTTT. Residues: CASSLTAGYGNTIYF.

Note on this clone: Compared with germline, one end of the junction differs, possibly owing to a read error. The rearrangement uses TRBV7-7 and TRBJ1-5; the D is unclear. Germline assignment: CDR1 SSHAT and CDR2 FNYEAQ (reference sequence). This CDR3 has 13 residues. The CDR3 region has the DNA TGTGCTAGCAGCTTGGGTCACGGCCAGCCCCAGCATTTT. Protein sequence: CASSLGHGQPQHF.

This sequence joins TRBV11-2 and TRBJ2-7, with D possibly TRBD1 on 5 matching bases. The CDR3 is 12 amino acids. Trimming stripped 5 bases from V and 0 bases from J, with 5 bases between. CDR1 and CDR2 (germline): SGHAT, FQNNGV. The CDR3 reads CASSQGSYEQYF. The CDR3 DNA is TGTGCCAGCAGCCAGGGCTCCTACGAGCAGTACTTC.

This clone has more than one count but fewer than ten. The rearrangement joins TRBV7-9 to TRBJ1-1, with TRBD1 identical over 7 bases. This CDR3 has 15 residues. Trimming at V came to 4 bases and at J to 1 base, leaving 6 bases not matched to a gene. Germline V gives CDR1 SEHNR, CDR2 FQNEAQ (reference sequence). As DNA, the CDR3 is TGTGCCAGCAGCTGGAGACAGGGAGGGAACACTGAAGCTTTCTTT. Its translation: CASSWRQGGNTEAFF.

The V gene is TRBV7-9, the J gene TRBJ2-6; D call uncertain. V was cut by 4 bases and J by 5 bases, with 9 bases left in between. The CDR3 totals 14 residues. Germline CDR1 and CDR2: SEHNR and FQNEAQ (reference sequence). The chain's CDR3 is CASSSPGRANVLTF. In DNA form, the CDR3 reads TGTGCCAGCAGCTCCCCCGGCCGGGCCAACGTCCTGACTTTC.

The gene calls are TRBV19 and TRBJ2-6, with D tentatively TRBD2 (5 bases). The germline V gene encodes CDR1 LNHDA and CDR2 SQIVND (reference sequence). The CDR3 sequence is 14 residues long. Trimming stripped 6 bases from V and 2 bases from J, with 8 bases between. The CDR3 region is CASRYGAGANVLTF. CDR3 nucleotide sequence: TGTGCCAGTAGGTACGGGGCTGGGGCCAACGTCCTGACTTTC.

The J gene is TRBJ1-3, the V gene TRBV11-2; D is uncertain. The germline V gene encodes CDR1 SGHAT and CDR2 FQNNGV. This CDR3 is built from 14 residues. The V and J ends lost 1 base and 2 bases respectively, with 6 bases between them. CDR3 sequence (DNA): TGTGCCAGCAGCTTAGGATTTACTGGAAACACCATATATTTT. Protein: CASSLGFTGNTIYF.

This sequence joins TRBV29-1 and TRBJ1-5; no reliable D call. V gave up 6 bases and J gave up 5 bases, with 5 bases separating them. Germline-derived CDR1 and CDR2 are SQVTM and ANQGSEA. The CDR3 has 10 amino acids. CDR3 region: CSVTYQPQHF. The CDR3 nucleotides are TGCAGCGTGACCTATCAGCCCCAGCATTTT.

V and J are TRBV30 and TRBJ2-7; 11 bases align to TRBD1. The CDR3 has 15 residues. V lost 2 bases to trimming and J lost 5 bases; unmatched junction nucleotides: 8. From germline, CDR1 is GTSNPN and CDR2 SVGIG (reference sequence). The CDR3 DNA reads as TGTGCCTGGAGTTTGGGGACAGGGGGAAGGGACGAGCAGTACTTC. It translates to CAWSLGTGGRDEQYF. The complete variable domain, with remaining parts taken from reference TRBV30 and TRBJ2-7, reads SQTIHQWPATLVQPVGSPLSLECTVEGTSNPNLYWYRQAAGRGLQLLFYSVGIGQISSEVPQNLSASRPQDRQFILSSKKLLLSDSGFYLCAWSLGTGGRDEQYFGPGTRLTVT.

The chain employs TRBV20-1 and TRBJ1-3, with D tentatively TRBD1 (6 bases). Germline CDR1 DFQATT, CDR2 SNEGSKA (reference sequence). This CDR3 spans 11 amino acids. The V and J ends lost 4 bases and 7 bases respectively, with 8 bases between them. The CDR3 DNA reads TGCAGTGCTATTCAGGGGAACACCATATATTTT. It specifies CSAIQGNTIYF.

The chain combines TRBV9 with TRBJ2-2; D is undetermined. V gave up 0 bases and J gave up 0 bases, with 15 bases separating them. The V gene's germline CDR1 is SGDLS and CDR2 YYNGEE. The length of the CDR3 is 18 residues. DNA of the CDR3: TGTGCCAGCAGCGTAGAGGGTTATGTTGGTTCGAACACCGGGGAGCTGTTTTTT. It encodes CASSVEGYVGSNTGELFF. The whole variable domain, filled in from reference TRBV9 and TRBJ2-2, reads DSGVTQTPKHLITATGQRVTLRCSPRSGDLSVYWYQQSLDQGLQFLIQYYNGEERAKGNILERFSAQQFPDLHSELNLSSLELGDSALYFCASSVEGYVGSNTGELFFGEGSRLTVL.

The V call is TRBV4-2, the J call TRBJ2-5; possible D gene TRBD2, 6 bases. The CDR3 is made up of 17 amino acids. CDR1 is LGHNA, CDR2 YNFKEQ, per germline. Trimming removed 1 base from V and 4 bases from J, with 19 bases in between. In nucleotides, the CDR3 is TGTGCCAGCAGCCAAGGTCCGGATGTTGGGGGGAGAGAGACCCAGTACTTC. Its translation is CASSQGPDVGGRETQYF.

The chain joins TRBV19 to TRBJ1-1; no clear D. Germline CDR1 is LNHDA and CDR2 is SQIVND (reference sequence). The V gene lost 0 bases and the J gene lost 5 bases, with 10 bases spanning the gap. The CDR3 totals 14 residues. CDR3 loop: CASSIEPVSTEAFF. The CDR3 DNA is TGTGCCAGTAGTATAGAGCCAGTAAGTACTGAAGCTTTCTTT.